This T cell receptor beta chain was documented in a study of T cells after yellow fever vaccination. Study-wide results and caveats: Just a small share of clonotypes turned up in the CD4 compartment as well as the CD8 compartment. Subsequent to the booster, the majority of primary-vaccination clones reappeared (under 98% CD4, approximately 85% CD8).

This clonotype was seen many times. Its specificity is unknown. The CDR3 totals 16 residues. V lost 7 bases and J 2 bases, leaving 18 bases between the germline ends. Germline values: CDR1 MGHDK, CDR2 SYGVNS. Each CDR3 protein is one row after TCRdb ran MiXCR on the 5' RACE reads. The repertoire holds some 250,000 distinct CDR3 sequences, with over 3% as singletons. This clonotype was obtained from a man in his late teens or twenties who received the YFV17D yellow fever vaccine. Sequencing used PBMCs, obtained 15 days after the yellow fever booster vaccination. This rearrangement joins TRBV25-1 to TRBJ1-3; D is unresolved. CDR3 amino acids: CASTGLMGPTGNTIYF. CDR3 nucleotides: TGTGCCAGCACCGGGCTGATGGGTCCCACTGGAAACACCATATATTTT.